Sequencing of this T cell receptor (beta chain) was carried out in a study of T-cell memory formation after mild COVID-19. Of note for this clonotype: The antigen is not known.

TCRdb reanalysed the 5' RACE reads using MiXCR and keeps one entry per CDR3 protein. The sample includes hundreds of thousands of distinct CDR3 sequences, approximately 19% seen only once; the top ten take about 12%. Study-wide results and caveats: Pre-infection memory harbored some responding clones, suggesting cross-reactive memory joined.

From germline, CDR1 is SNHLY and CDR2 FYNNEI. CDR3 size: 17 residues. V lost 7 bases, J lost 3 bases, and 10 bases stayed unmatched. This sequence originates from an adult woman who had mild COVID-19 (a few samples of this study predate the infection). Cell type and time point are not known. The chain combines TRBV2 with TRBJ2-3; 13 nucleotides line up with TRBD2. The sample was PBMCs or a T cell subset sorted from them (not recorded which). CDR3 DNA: TGTGCCAGCATGATGTCGGAGACTAGCGGGGGGACAGATACGCAGTATTTT. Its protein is CASMMSETSGGTDTQYF.